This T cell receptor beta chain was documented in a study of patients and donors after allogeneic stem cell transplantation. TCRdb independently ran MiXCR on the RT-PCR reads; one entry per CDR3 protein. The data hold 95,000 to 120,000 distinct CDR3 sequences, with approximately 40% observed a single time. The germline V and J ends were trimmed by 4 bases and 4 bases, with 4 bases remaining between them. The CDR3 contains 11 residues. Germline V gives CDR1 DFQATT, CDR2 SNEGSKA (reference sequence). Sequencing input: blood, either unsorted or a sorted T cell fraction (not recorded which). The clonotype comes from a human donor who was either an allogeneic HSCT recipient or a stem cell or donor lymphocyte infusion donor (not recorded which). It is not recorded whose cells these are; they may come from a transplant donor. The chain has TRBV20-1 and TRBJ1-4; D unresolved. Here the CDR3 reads CSATNNEKLFF. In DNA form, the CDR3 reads TGCAGTGCTACCAATAATGAAAAACTGTTTTTT.